This T cell receptor beta chain was identified during a study of cytomegalovirus exposure and HLA in healthy donors (dated by TCRdb to about 2017). About the study as a whole: According to a later analysis, one platform produced both the roughly 130 validation repertoires and the 550 to 800 repertoires of the first cohort. To predict cytomegalovirus infection status, the study combined high-throughput TCR immunosequencing, statistical association of individual TCRs with disease status, and machine learning. The study aimed to test whether cataloging public T cell receptors could reveal signatures of past pathogen exposure. In addition to the first cohort of roughly 670 subjects, a separate validation cohort of 100 to 150 different subjects was used. Overall study results and their limits: All 120 or so repertoires were used to score co-occurrence in the validation cohort in a later analysis, because that analysis had no HLA typing for the cohort. The classifier was reported to diagnose cytomegalovirus status with high specificity and sensitivity in both the original cohort and the validation cohort. Three of the identified cytomegalovirus-associated TCR beta chains were confirmed in vitro to be specific for cytomegalovirus antigens. The authors suggested that the approach could potentially be generalized to other disease states and immunological phenotypes. A total of 150 or so TCR beta chains were listed by the study as associated with cytomegalovirus. Subsequent analysis determined that TCRs grouped into clusters in the first cohort also showed a tendency toward co-occurrence across the 120 or so validation repertoires, and approximately 94% of cluster scores exceeded 0. While some public TCRs were present in many individuals, most TCR sequences turned up only very rarely across donors.

Separate from the approximately 730-subject first cohort, the validation cohort of roughly 120 subjects was the group to which the donors belonged. Looking up the germline V gene yields CDR1 SNHLY and CDR2 FYNNEI. From the cysteine through the phenylalanine, the CDR3 covers 15 amino acids. Just CDR3 DNA is preserved here, 45 bases in frame from base 1. From V the trimming removes 2 bases and from J it removes 2 bases, while the gene matches leave 2 bases of the junction unaccounted for. Turning to this clone: Its antigen is currently not known. Base qualities are not recorded, but no much larger clone differs from it by a single base.

The receptor library was made with the immunoSEQ multiplex PCR assay. The authors' analysis ran thus. To diagnose cytomegalovirus status from the catalog of TCR beta chain sequences, a statistical classification framework was built. TCRdb took this table from immuneACCESS and kept in-frame rearrangements with V and J called. Such tables lack part of the clones; where checked against another copy, unresolved V genes explain under half of the gap, and the rest is unexplained. V and J calls and clone size are given by that table; D and trimming were obtained from the DNA. The sample data list approximately 170,000 clones, and roughly 80% of these were observed just once. In total, the top ten clones hold more than 8.5% of the sample.

Material: PBMCs. The rearranged chain carries TRBV2 and TRBJ2-7, with 11 middle bases fitting TRBD1. The TCR was taken from a man aged 30-40 years in good health and CMV-seropositive. CDR3 reads: CASSERTGGPYEQYF. In nucleotide form, the sequence is TGTGCCAGCAGTGAAAGGACAGGGGGCCCCTACGAGCAGTACTTC.